The present entry profiles one T cell receptor beta chain with its context. No alpha-beta pairing information exists for these sequences. Assay: immunoSEQ multiplex PCR; the TCRdb copy retains only in-frame clones and omits some. The repertoire holds 55,000 to 65,000 clones, with 65% to 90% as singletons. Cells were sorted from thawed PBMC rested overnight and stained with GMM-loaded CD1B tetramer, viability dye and anti-CD3. The lipid loaded on the CD1B tetramers was C32 glucose monomycolate from Rhodococcus equi. CD14-expressing monocytes were removed from PBMC before cryopreservation and sorting. This entry is derived from a study of T cells in tuberculosis. This TCR was sampled from an adult woman with latent tuberculosis. The sequenced sample consisted of CD1b-GMM tetramer-negative cells sorted from PBMCs.

CDR3 sequence: CASSLRQGRYGYTF. The CDR3 DNA follows: TGTGCCAGCAGTTTAAGACAGGGTCGGTATGGCTACACCTTC. The V call is TRBV28, the J call TRBJ1-2; 7 bases fit TRBD1. The CDR3 consists of 14 residues. CDR1 is MDHEN, CDR2 SYDVKM, per germline. V dropped 2 bases and J dropped 5; count of bases not matched to a gene: 5.